Below, 12 T cell receptor beta chains from the same sample are listed, as sequenced in a study of blood T cell repertoires in COVID-19. Here immunoSEQ multiplex PCR was the method, and the copy in TCRdb shows in-frame clones only, minus some. The sample carries about 270,000 clones, 65% to 90% recorded once. The sequencing sample was made of peripheral blood. These receptors were taken from a human donor in a cohort sampled during active COVID-19.

The chain is built from TRBV7-2 and TRBJ1-2; D is undetermined. Trimming cost V 3 bases and J 8 bases, with 10 bases left between them. This CDR3 has 12 residues. Per the germline V gene, CDR1 is SGHTA and CDR2 is FQGNSA. In DNA, the CDR3 is TGTGCCAGCAGCTTGAGTGGCAGGGGCTACACCTTC. Translated, it gives CASSLSGRGYTF.

J is TRBJ2-7 and V is TRBV7-9; D gene unclear. This CDR3 has 14 residues. Germline lookup yields CDR1 SEHNR and CDR2 FQNEAQ (reference sequence). The ends were cut back, 4 bases at V and 4 bases at J, with 14 bases in the middle. The CDR3 sequence: CASSSRNQHYEQYF. CDR3 DNA: TGTGCCAGCAGCTCCCGTAACCAACATTACGAGCAGTACTTC.

The genes are TRBV21-1 and TRBJ1-1; TRBD1 is the table's D call, not checked against the DNA. TRBV21-1 is a documented pseudogene. CDR3 size: 16 residues. Here the CDR3 reads CASSKSGTETNTEAFF. CDR3 DNA sequence: TGTGCCAGCAGCAAATCCGGGACAGAAACTAACACTGAAGCTTTCTTT.

This clone was seen only once. This rearrangement joins TRBV6-5 to TRBJ1-4, with D maybe TRBD1 (6 bases). The germline V and J ends were trimmed by 7 bases and 5 bases, with 17 bases remaining between them. The germline V gene encodes CDR1 MNHEY and CDR2 SVGAGI. The CDR3 length is 15 residues. The CDR3 sequence: CASNSGGGRNEKLFF. CDR3 DNA sequence: TGTGCCAGCAACTCCGGGGGGGGGCGGAATGAAAAACTGTTTTTT.

The chain uses TRBV6-1 and TRBJ2-1; the match to TRBD2 covers 12 bases. V lost 2 bases to trimming and J lost 5 bases; unmatched junction nucleotides: 4. The V gene's germline CDR1 is MNHNS and CDR2 SASEGT. The CDR3 extends over 16 amino acids. CDR3 coding DNA: TGTGCCAGCAGTGAATCGAGACTAGCGGGAGACAATGAGCAGTTCTTC. Translation: CASSESRLAGDNEQFF.

In its sample, this clone was seen once. The chain joins TRBV27 to TRBJ2-2; TRBD2 is a possible D gene (6 bases). V was cut by 0 bases and J by 3 bases, with 14 bases left in between. CDR1 and CDR2 from the germline V gene are MNHEY and SMNVEV (reference sequence). The CDR3 has 17 residues. CDR3 sequence (DNA): TGTGCCAGCAGTTTATCGGCGGGGATCATATACACCGGGGAGCTGTTTTTT. Amino acids: CASSLSAGIIYTGELFF.

This CDR3 reads CASRVSGQRMTYEQYF. The CDR3 nucleotides read TGTGCCAGCAGGGTCTCGGGACAACGGATGACCTACGAGCAGTACTTC. The chain uses TRBV21-1 and TRBJ2-7; the table's D call of TRBD1 was not tested on the DNA. TRBV21-1 is a recognized pseudogene. This CDR3 contains 16 residues.

V usage is TRBV27 and J usage is TRBJ2-7; 7 bases are shared with TRBD1. The J segment lost 3 bases and the V segment lost 3 bases, leaving 5 bases of the junction unmatched. The V gene's germline CDR1 is MNHEY and CDR2 SMNVEV (reference sequence). This CDR3 spans 14 amino acids. The CDR3 protein is CASSLRDRDYEQYF. For the CDR3, the DNA is TGTGCCAGCAGTTTGAGGGACAGAGACTACGAGCAGTACTTC.

As for this clone: The same CDR3 arises from other DNA sequences in this sample as well. V and J are TRBV2 and TRBJ2-7, with D uncertain. The CDR3 is 11 amino acids. V lost 4 bases and J lost 4, with 5 bases in between. The germline CDR1 and CDR2 sequences are SNHLY and FYNNEI. CDR3 in DNA: TGTGCCAGCAGTGTGGCTTACGAGCAGTACTTC. Its protein product is CASSVAYEQYF.

The table lists this clone with a count of one. This chain uses TRBV6-5 with TRBJ2-7; tentative D call: TRBD1 (6 bases). Germline V gene sequence: CDR1 MNHEY, CDR2 SVGAGI. V lost 4 bases to trimming and J lost 2 bases, with 9 bases between them. This CDR3 has 13 residues. The CDR3 loop reads CASSFGQTYEQYF. The CDR3 DNA reads as TGTGCCAGCAGTTTTGGACAGACCTACGAGCAGTACTTC.

This clone was observed a handful of times. The genes are TRBV6-2 or TRBV6-3 and TRBJ2-2; 9 nucleotides line up with TRBD2. Losses at the gene ends were 5 bases for V and 4 bases for J; bases not matched to a gene: 14. CDR1 and CDR2 from the germline V gene are MNHEY and SVGEGT. The CDR3 has 18 residues. CDR3 coding DNA: TGTGCCAGCAGTGTCTCGGTCCGACTAGCGGTCCTCACCGGGGAGCTGTTTTTT. Protein product: CASSVSVRLAVLTGELFF.

This clone occurred many times. J is TRBJ1-6 and V is TRBV9, with 7 nucleotides matching TRBD1. The germline V gene has CDR1 SGDLS and CDR2 YYNGEE. Trimming cost V 9 bases and J 6 bases; bases outside gene matches: 6. This CDR3 spans 13 amino acids. CDR3 in DNA: TGTGCCACAGCGACAGGGATTAATTCACCCCTCCACTTT. As protein: CATATGINSPLHF.